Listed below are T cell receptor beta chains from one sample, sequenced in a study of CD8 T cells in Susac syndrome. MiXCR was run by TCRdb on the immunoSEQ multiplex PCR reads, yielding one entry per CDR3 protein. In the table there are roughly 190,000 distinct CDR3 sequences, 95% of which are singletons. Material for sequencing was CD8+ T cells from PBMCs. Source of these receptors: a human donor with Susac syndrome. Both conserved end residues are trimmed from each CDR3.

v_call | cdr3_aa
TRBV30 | AWEQGGGYGYT
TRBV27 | ASSLSRYNEQF
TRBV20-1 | SARALAGGVGETQY
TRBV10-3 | AISDTTGTKESTQY
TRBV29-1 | SVGGFDGYT
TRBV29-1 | SVLDSEAF
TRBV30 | AWSPGSTYNSPLH
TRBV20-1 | SARDPRQVGTGELF
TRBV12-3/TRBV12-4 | ASSRQGGRSAF
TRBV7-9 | ASSLDREGYT
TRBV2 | ASSMDGPYEQY
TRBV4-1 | ASSQVAGWGENIQY
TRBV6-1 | ASSEGASGKGEQF
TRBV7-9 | ASAGQGGLQPQH
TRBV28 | ASSFLSSYEQY
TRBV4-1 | ASSQTSSGETQY
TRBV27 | ASSLAGGPHPETQY
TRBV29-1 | SVGEDRANYGYT
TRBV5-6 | ASSLELAGGNTGELF
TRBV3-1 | ASSQPHNEQF
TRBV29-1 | SVRGGSYEQY
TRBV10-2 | ASSGDGQETQY
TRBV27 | ASSFRDRESYEQY
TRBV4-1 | ASSPSGAYTEAF
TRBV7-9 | ASSSNPANPNYGYT
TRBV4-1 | ASSQGRGFGSYNEQF
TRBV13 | ASSLRGASSGANVLT
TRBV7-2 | ASSLVNEETQY
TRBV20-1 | SASSGNTEAF
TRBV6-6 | ASSLGQPDLGYGYT
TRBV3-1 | ASSSTQETYYEQY
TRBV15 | ATSVAGADEQY